Reported below is one T cell receptor beta chain. Its cognate antigen is unknown. TCRdb analysed the RT-PCR reads with MiXCR anew, one entry per CDR3 protein. The data contain 540,000 or so distinct CDR3 sequences, around 13% of them singletons. This CDR3 is 16 amino acids long. Germline loops: CDR1 SEHNR, CDR2 FQNEAQ (reference sequence). The V gene end was trimmed by 2 bases and the J gene end by 4 bases; junction bases not matched to a gene: 6. These data come from a study of response to subunit inactivated influenza vaccine. Whole-study results and caveats: The study's authors posited that every seasonal influenza vaccination enlists few new T cells.

The chain recombines TRBV7-9 with TRBJ2-1; 9 bases agree with TRBD2. The starting material was PBMCs from blood, obtained 40 to 50 days after vaccination. The clonotype comes from a man aged 45-60 years who received an inactivated influenza vaccine. This CDR3 reads CASSLRREGGYNEQFF. In DNA, the CDR3 is TGTGCCAGCAGCTTACGGCGGGAGGGGGGGTACAATGAGCAGTTCTTC.